The 15 T cell receptor beta chains listed next were all sequenced from one sample in a study of blood T cell repertoires in COVID-19. Measured with immunoSEQ multiplex PCR; TCRdb has only the in-frame clones, and not every one. The table has 300,000 to 400,000 clones, 87% seen once. Sequencing was done on a sample of peripheral blood. The receptors derive from a young man with COVID-19, enrolled during active disease.

The V and J genes are TRBV7-9 and TRBJ2-7; 10 nucleotides agree with TRBD2. The CDR3 consists of 16 residues. Unmatched junction bases numbered 7, after V lost 5 bases and J lost 0 bases. The germline CDR1 and CDR2 sequences are SEHNR and FQNEAQ (reference sequence). CDR3 sequence reads: CASSPLLAGPSYEQYF. CDR3 nucleotides: TGTGCCAGCAGCCCTTTACTAGCGGGACCCTCCTACGAGCAGTACTTC. Together with reference TRBV7-9 and TRBJ2-7, the CDR3 gives the full variable domain: DTGVSQNPRHKITKRGQNVTFRCDPISEHNRLYWYRQTLGQGPEFLTYFQNEAQLEKSRLLSDRFSAERPKGSFSTLEIQRTEQGDSAMYLCASSPLLAGPSYEQYFGPGTRLTVT.

The rearrangement links TRBV4-2 to TRBJ2-1; 9 positions match TRBD1. The CDR3 totals 14 residues. J lost 5 bases, V lost 8 bases, and 7 bases had no gene match. Germline V gene sequence: CDR1 LGHNA, CDR2 YNFKEQ. CDR3 DNA sequence: TGTGCCAGCGGCCGGGACAGGGATAACAATGAGCAGTTCTTC. This encodes CASGRDRDNNEQFF.

The chain is built from TRBV11-2 and TRBJ2-1; 15 bases map to TRBD2. V was pared by 5 bases and J by 8 bases, with 10 bases of the junction left unmatched. The length of the CDR3 is 17 residues. CDR1 and CDR2 from the germline V gene are SGHAT and FQNNGV. The CDR3 coding sequence is TGTGCCAGCAGCCCTGGGACTAGCGGGAGGAATTTGTATGAGCAGTTCTTC. The encoded protein is CASSPGTSGRNLYEQFF.

The V call is TRBV7-9, the J call TRBJ1-1; no reliable D call. Germline CDR1 and CDR2: SEHNR and FQNEAQ (reference sequence). The CDR3 runs to 13 residues. Trimming pared 1 base from V and 8 bases from J, leaving 11 bases between. The CDR3: CASSLVGRLEAFF. In DNA, the CDR3 is TGTGCCAGCAGCTTAGTAGGCAGGCTAGAAGCTTTCTTT.

The chain has TRBV30 and TRBJ2-1, with D perhaps matching TRBD2 (6 bases). The CDR3 consists of 15 residues. With 4 bases removed from V and 3 bases from J, the gap between germline ends came to 16 bases. CDR1 and CDR2 from the germline V gene are GTSNPN and SVGIG (reference sequence). CDR3 residues: CAWISSSDYYNEQFF. CDR3 DNA: TGTGCCTGGATAAGCTCTAGCGATTACTACAATGAGCAGTTCTTC.

The CDR3 here is CASSQLAGGSYEQYF. CDR3 DNA: TGCGCCAGCAGCCAATTGGCGGGGGGGTCCTACGAGCAGTACTTC. The V call is TRBV4-3, the J call TRBJ2-7; TRBD2 agrees at 9 bases. CDR3 length equals 15 residues. Looked up from germline, CDR1 is LGHNA and CDR2 is YSLEER. Trimming took 2 bases from V and 1 from J; bases not matched to a gene: 3.

The chain joins TRBV10-2 to TRBJ2-1, with 7 bases lining up with TRBD1. The CDR3 spans 15 residues. CDR1 is WSHSY and CDR2 is SAAADI in the germline V gene. Germline trimming cut 6 bases from V and 0 bases from J; bases unmatched to any gene: 5. Here the CDR3 reads CASRVDRSSYNEQFF. Written as DNA, the CDR3 is TGCGCCAGCAGAGTGGACAGGAGCTCCTACAATGAGCAGTTCTTC.

This chain links TRBV4-3 with TRBJ1-1; unclear D gene. The V gene lost 0 bases and the J gene lost 1 base, with 15 bases spanning the gap. The CDR3 covers 17 residues. Germline V CDR1 and CDR2: LGHNA, YSLEER. The chain's CDR3 is CASSQDLPRGSNTEAFF. CDR3 nucleotide sequence: TGCGCCAGCAGCCAAGACCTTCCTAGAGGGTCGAACACTGAAGCTTTCTTT.

The CDR3 reads CASSQQGIPLSSGYTF. Here the CDR3 DNA reads TGTGCCAGCAGCCAACAGGGGATCCCTCTCAGTAGTGGCTACACCTTC. The gene calls are TRBV2 and TRBJ1-2, with 7 nucleotides matching TRBD1. Germline V gene lookup returns CDR1 SNHLY and CDR2 FYNNEI. With 6 bases clipped from V and 7 bases from J, the junction kept 17 bases outside the gene matches. The CDR3 has 16 amino acids. Complete variable domain (other parts from reference TRBV2 and TRBJ1-2): EPEVTQTPSHQVTQMGQEVILRCVPISNHLYFYWYRQILGQKVEFLVSFYNNEISEKSEIFDDQFSVERPDGSNFTLKIRSTKLEDSAMYFCASSQQGIPLSSGYTFGSGTRLTVV.

V gene TRBV3-1 (or the pseudogene TRBV3-2) combines with J gene TRBJ2-1; no clear D. Germline V gives CDR1 LGHDT, CDR2 YNNKEL (reference sequence). The CDR3 is 14 residues long. V was trimmed by 1 base and J by 6 bases, leaving 10 bases between them. CDR3 region: CASSQGFSGNEQFF. The CDR3 region has the DNA TGTGCCAGCAGCCAAGGATTCTCGGGCAATGAGCAGTTCTTC.

This clone occurred once. This CDR3 is CASNKGVVYEQYF. The CDR3 DNA reads as TGTGCCAGCAATAAAGGGGTCGTCTACGAGCAGTACTTC. The rearrangement uses TRBV7-2 and TRBJ2-7, with a possible D match to TRBD1 (5 bases). The CDR3 is 13 residues long. V lost 7 bases to trimming and J lost 3 bases, with 13 bases between them. CDR1 is SGHTA and CDR2 is FQGNSA in the germline V gene.

The chain has TRBV6-5 and TRBJ1-5, with D perhaps matching TRBD1 (5 bases). The V end lost 5 bases, the J end lost 0 bases, and 11 bases lay between the germline ends. This CDR3 is built from 15 residues. Germline CDR1 MNHEY, CDR2 SVGAGI. Written as DNA, the CDR3 is TGTGCCAGCAGTCGACAGCCAAATAGCAATCAGCCCCAGCATTTT. Translation: CASSRQPNSNQPQHF.

This clone was recorded only once. V and J are TRBV27 and TRBJ2-7; TRBD1 matches at 7 bases. The CDR3 runs to 16 residues. The germline V gene has CDR1 MNHEY and CDR2 SMNVEV (reference sequence). V dropped 0 bases and J dropped 2; count of bases not matched to a gene: 7. The CDR3 sequence is CASSLSGQGVPYEQYF. The CDR3 DNA follows: TGTGCCAGCAGTTTATCGGGCCAGGGGGTCCCCTACGAGCAGTACTTC.

The chain carries TRBV5-1 and TRBJ2-2; the match to TRBD2 covers 11 bases. Trimming cost V 4 bases and J 6 bases; bases outside gene matches: 5. Germline lookup yields CDR1 SGHRS and CDR2 YFSETQ. This CDR3 region has 15 residues. CDR3 in DNA: TGCGCCAGCAGCCTACTAGCGGGAGTGGCCGGGGAGCTGTTTTTT. Its protein product is CASSLLAGVAGELFF.

The J gene is TRBJ1-2, the V gene TRBV9; 7 bases are a match to TRBD1. This CDR3 region has 19 residues. The trim removed 3 bases at V and 0 bases at J, leaving 17 bases unmatched. Germline loops: CDR1 SGDLS, CDR2 YYNGEE. The CDR3 reads CASSALDRVDWQANYGYTF. CDR3 bases: TGTGCCAGCAGCGCCTTAGACAGGGTTGATTGGCAAGCTAACTATGGCTACACCTTC. The full variable domain, completed using reference TRBV9 and TRBJ1-2, is DSGVTQTPKHLITATGQRVTLRCSPRSGDLSVYWYQQSLDQGLQFLIQYYNGEERAKGNILERFSAQQFPDLHSELNLSSLELGDSALYFCASSALDRVDWQANYGYTFGSGTRLTVV.